These 32 T cell receptor beta chains were sequenced from one sample in a study of Ad26.COV2.S vaccination and SARS-CoV-2 variants (TCRdb year 2021). This sample's treatment or condition label indicates: about 20 received Ad26.COV2.S at low or high dose, single or two shots; 5 received placebo; per-sample allocation not given. For vaccine and placebo recipients, repertoires were sequenced using samples collected on day 63 after the first injection. The protocol used for the library was the immunoSEQ multiplex PCR assay. In its TCRdb copy, this immuneACCESS table keeps in-frame sequences only and misses some clones. Where compared with another copy, unresolved V genes explain less than half of these, and the others have no known cause. The sample yields about 280,000 clones; 87% were counted once. The biggest ten clones account for more than 2.5% of the sample. Material: peripheral blood, obtained in a trial of Ad26.COV2.S vaccine versus placebo. The source of these receptors is a person aged 18-65 years who received the Ad26.COV2.S COVID-19 vaccine or a placebo.

The chain recombines TRBV9 with TRBJ1-3; D might be TRBD1 (5 bases). The V gene's germline CDR1 is SGDLS and CDR2 YYNGEE. The V and J ends lost 0 bases and 0 bases respectively, with 10 bases between them. The CDR3 is 16 residues long. The DNA of the CDR3 is TGTGCCAGCAGCGTAGGAGGCGGGACCTCTGGAAACACCATATATTTT. Amino acid sequence: CASSVGGGTSGNTIYF.

The genes are TRBV7-2 and TRBJ1-3, with D hard to call. Deletions cut 5 bases from V and 4 bases from J, with 15 bases between. In germline, CDR1 is SGHTA, CDR2 FQGNSA. The CDR3 spans 15 residues. The CDR3, as DNA: TGTGCCAGCAGCACGGGCGCCCGGGCGGGAAACACCATATATTTT. Translating gives CASSTGARAGNTIYF. Supplemented by reference TRBV7-2 and TRBJ1-3, the full variable domain reads GAGVSQSPSNKVTEKGKDVELRCDPISGHTALYWYRQSLGQGLEFLIYFQGNSAPDKSGLPSDRFSAERTGGSVSTLTIQRTQQEDSAVYLCASSTGARAGNTIYFGEGSWLTVV.

The gene calls are TRBV5-6 and TRBJ1-2; the match to TRBD1 covers 8 bases. V lost 4 bases and J lost 6; bases outside the gene matches: 5. The CDR3 sequence is 13 residues long. Germline V gene data show CDR1 as SGHDT and CDR2 as YYEEEE. The CDR3 nucleotides are TGTGCCAGCAGCACCGGACAGGGTGATGGCTACACCTTC. Encoded protein: CASSTGQGDGYTF.

The rearrangement uses TRBV19 and TRBJ2-6; D may correspond to TRBD1 or TRBD2 (5 bases each). With 5 bases removed from V and 1 base from J, the gap between germline ends came to 12 bases. CDR1 and CDR2 (germline): LNHDA, SQIVND (reference sequence). This CDR3 is 16 amino acids long. The CDR3 DNA reads TGTGCCAGTAGTGCAACCGGGACGTCTGGGGCCAACGTCCTGACTTTC. Its translation is CASSATGTSGANVLTF. The full variable domain, with the rest looked up from reference TRBV19 and TRBJ2-6, is DGGITQSPKYLFRKEGQNVTLSCEQNLNHDAMYWYRQDPGQGLRLIYYSQIVNDFQKGDIAEGYSVSREKKESFPLTVTSAQKNPTAFYLCASSATGTSGANVLTFGAGSRLTVL.

The chain carries TRBV7-2 and TRBJ1-1; tentatively, D is TRBD1 (5 bases). The CDR3 length is 13 residues. The germline V and J ends were trimmed by 5 bases and 3 bases, with 10 bases remaining between them. Looked up from germline, CDR1 is SGHTA and CDR2 is FQGNSA. The CDR3 here is CASSIQDYTEAFF. Here the CDR3 DNA reads TGTGCCAGCAGCATACAGGATTACACTGAAGCTTTCTTT.

The chain uses TRBV5-1 and TRBJ2-3, with D perhaps matching TRBD2 (5 bases). V lost 4 bases and J lost 2, with 11 bases in between. This CDR3 has 14 residues. Germline V gene sequence: CDR1 SGHRS, CDR2 YFSETQ. In nucleotides, the CDR3 is TGCGCCAGCAGCGGAGGAGATCTCACAGATACGCAGTATTTT. It translates to CASSGGDLTDTQYF.

This clone was seen a handful of times. V gene TRBV6-5 combines with J gene TRBJ1-5; D remains ambiguous. Germline V CDR1 and CDR2: MNHEY, SVGAGI. The length of the CDR3 is 14 residues. Trimming shortened V by 2 bases and J by 3 bases, and 8 bases separated the two germline ends. CDR3 sequence reads: CASSYRRINQPQHF. In DNA, the CDR3 is TGTGCCAGCAGTTACCGACGGATCAATCAGCCCCAGCATTTT.

V is TRBV12-3 or TRBV12-4 and J is TRBJ2-7; D unresolved. The ends were cut back, 7 bases at V and 6 bases at J, with 16 bases in the middle. CDR3 length: 13 amino acids. CDR3 sequence: CASTQLVQGEQYF. The CDR3 DNA reads TGTGCCAGCACCCAATTAGTTCAAGGCGAGCAGTACTTC.

A remark on this clone: Germline and junction disagree at one end, which may indicate a read error. This chain uses TRBV19 with TRBJ2-3; perhaps D is TRBD1 or TRBD2 (5 bases each). Looked up from germline, CDR1 is LNHDA and CDR2 is SQIVND (reference sequence). CDR3 length: 14 amino acids. The CDR3 reads CASNSPGPTDTQYF. CDR3 bases: TGTGCCAGTAACTCCCCGGGACCCACAGATACGCAATATTTT.

J is TRBJ1-6 and V is TRBV21-1; the listed D gene, TRBD1, was not tested against the DNA. TRBV21-1 is a documented pseudogene. CDR3 size: 21 residues. The CDR3 DNA reads as TGTGCCAGCAGCACACCGGGACATTATTCGGTTAGGAGCTCCTATAATTCACCCCTCCACTTT. It is translated as CASSTPGHYSVRSSYNSPLHF.

V is TRBV25-1 and J is TRBJ2-7; 7 positions agree with TRBD2. V was clipped by 4 bases and J by 0 bases; unmatched bases: 3. The CDR3 has 14 amino acids. Per germline, CDR1 MGHDK and CDR2 SYGVNS. The CDR3 DNA reads TGTGCCAGCAGTGGGGGGGGGAGCTCCTACGAGCAGTACTTC. Translating gives CASSGGGSSYEQYF.

This rearrangement joins TRBV18 to TRBJ1-3, with D maybe TRBD1 (5 bases). The V end lost 3 bases, the J end lost 0 bases, and 6 bases lay between the germline ends. CDR1 is KGHSH, CDR2 LQKENI, per germline. The CDR3 is 14 amino acids. CDR3 in amino acids: CASSPGVSGNTIYF. The DNA for the CDR3 is TGTGCCAGCTCACCGGGGGTCTCTGGAAACACCATATATTTT.

V is TRBV28 and J is TRBJ1-1; TRBD1 might be the D (6 bases). There are 12 residues in the CDR3. The germline V gene encodes CDR1 MDHEN and CDR2 SYDVKM. Trimming cost V 7 bases and J 6 bases, with 12 bases left between them. The CDR3 is CASTPDRSEAFF. CDR3 in DNA: TGTGCCAGCACTCCCGACAGGTCTGAAGCTTTCTTT.

V and J are TRBV2 and TRBJ2-3; D perhaps matches TRBD1 (6 bases). The CDR3 has 14 amino acids. V was shortened by 7 bases and J by 0 bases, with 11 bases between the two germline ends. Germline CDR1 reads SNHLY; CDR2 reads FYNNEI. The CDR3 bases are TGTGCCAGCAACAGGGACGGAAGCACAGATACGCAGTATTTT. It codes for CASNRDGSTDTQYF.

The chain has TRBV18 and TRBJ1-5, with D tentatively TRBD1 (6 bases). Germline loops: CDR1 KGHSH, CDR2 LQKENI. The CDR3 loop spans 13 amino acids. Trimming took off 4 bases at V and 7 bases at J, with 11 bases between the two ends. As DNA, the CDR3 is TGTGCCAGCTCACAACAGGGCAGCCAGCCCCAGCATTTT. Amino acids: CASSQQGSQPQHF.

This chain uses TRBV20-1 with TRBJ1-5; D remains ambiguous. Trimming took off 3 bases at V and 0 bases at J, with 15 bases between the two ends. Germline-derived CDR1 and CDR2 are DFQATT and SNEGSKA (reference sequence). This CDR3 has 16 amino acids. This chain's CDR3 is CSASQTRGYSNQPQHF. The CDR3 DNA is TGCAGTGCTAGTCAAACCCGAGGTTATAGCAATCAGCCCCAGCATTTT.

The genes are TRBV30 and TRBJ2-6; 9 bases line up with TRBD1. Germline V gene lookup returns CDR1 GTSNPN and CDR2 SVGIG (reference sequence). The CDR3 sequence is 18 residues long. The CDR3 loop is CALWPGQGRSGGANVLTF. The CDR3 DNA is TGTGCACTATGGCCGGGACAGGGTAGATCGGGCGGGGCCAACGTCCTGACTTTC.

The chain links TRBV6-6 to TRBJ1-3; D ambiguous. Germline CDR1 is MNHNY and CDR2 is SVGAGI (reference sequence). CDR3 length: 12 amino acids. V lost 8 bases, J lost 4 bases, and 9 bases lay in between. This chain's CDR3 is CASEGSGNTIYF. The CDR3 DNA reads TGTGCCAGCGAGGGATCCGGAAACACCATATATTTT.

J is TRBJ2-7 and V is TRBV29-1; D is tentatively TRBD1 or TRBD2 (6 bases each). The germline V and J ends were trimmed by 3 bases and 3 bases, with 12 bases remaining between them. CDR3 length: 13 amino acids. Germline V gene lookup returns CDR1 SQVTM and CDR2 ANQGSEA. The CDR3 reads CSVDEGGGYEQYF. CDR3 DNA: TGCAGCGTTGATGAGGGGGGAGGCTACGAGCAGTACTTC.

The V gene is TRBV4-1, the J gene TRBJ2-2, with D unresolved. V lost 1 base, J lost 14 bases, and 20 bases lay in between. The CDR3 has 15 amino acids. The germline gives CDR1 MGHRA, CDR2 YSYEKL. CDR3 sequence: CASSQVELSWGYLFF. The CDR3 region has the DNA TGCGCCAGCAGCCAAGTTGAGCTAAGCTGGGGTTATCTGTTTTTT.

This chain uses TRBV7-9 with TRBJ1-5; D not certain. Per the germline V gene, CDR1 is SEHNR and CDR2 is FQNEAQ (reference sequence). This CDR3 has 15 amino acids. Trimming took off 5 bases at V and 3 bases at J, with 14 bases between the two ends. The CDR3, as DNA: TGTGCCAGCAGCGCCCCCGGGAAACCCAATCAGCCCCAGCATTTT. This sequence encodes CASSAPGKPNQPQHF.

This chain uses TRBV7-2 with TRBJ2-3; no reliable D call. This CDR3 spans 11 amino acids. From germline, CDR1 is SGHTA and CDR2 FQGNSA. V dropped 5 bases and J dropped 8 bases, with 8 bases sitting between them. CDR3 in amino acids: CASSPPSTQYF. In DNA, the CDR3 is TGTGCCAGCAGCCCGCCGAGTACGCAGTATTTT.

The V call is TRBV19, the J call TRBJ1-1; D gene ambiguous. CDR1 LNHDA and CDR2 SQIVND come from the germline V gene (reference sequence). Trimming removed 3 bases at V and 1 base at J, with 6 bases between. This CDR3 region has 13 residues. This CDR3 reads CASSIAKNTEAFF. In DNA, the CDR3 is TGTGCCAGTAGTATCGCCAAGAACACTGAAGCTTTCTTT. The variable domain in full, completed from reference TRBV19 and TRBJ1-1, reads DGGITQSPKYLFRKEGQNVTLSCEQNLNHDAMYWYRQDPGQGLRLIYYSQIVNDFQKGDIAEGYSVSREKKESFPLTVTSAQKNPTAFYLCASSIAKNTEAFFGQGTRLTVV.

The V and J genes are TRBV7-9 and TRBJ1-2; 8 nucleotides match TRBD1. The trim removed 8 bases at V and 0 bases at J, leaving 8 bases unmatched. The germline V gene encodes CDR1 SEHNR and CDR2 FQNEAQ (reference sequence). CDR3 length: 15 residues. The CDR3 reads CASGQLQGANYGYTF. The CDR3 DNA is TGTGCCAGCGGACAATTACAGGGGGCTAACTATGGCTACACCTTC.

V is TRBV12-3 or TRBV12-4 and J is TRBJ2-5; D call uncertain. The CDR3 contains 11 residues. Trimming stripped 3 bases from V and 5 bases from J, with 4 bases between. The CDR3 region is CASSFKETQYF. In nucleotides, the CDR3 is TGTGCCAGCAGTTTTAAGGAGACCCAGTACTTC.

The rearrangement joins TRBV19 to TRBJ1-2; D call uncertain. Germline values: CDR1 LNHDA, CDR2 SQIVND (reference sequence). With 3 bases removed from V and 3 bases from J, the gap between germline ends came to 11 bases. The CDR3 sequence is 14 residues long. CDR3 DNA: TGTGCCAGTAGTATTGAGATTGGAGACTATGGCTACACCTTC. Translated: CASSIEIGDYGYTF.

In its sample, this clone was seen once. The chain employs TRBV27 and TRBJ1-6; 7 nucleotides line up with TRBD1. With 1 base clipped from V and 7 bases from J, the junction kept 7 bases outside the gene matches. CDR3 length: 16 residues. Germline CDR1 and CDR2: MNHEY and SMNVEV (reference sequence). CDR3: CASSLWAGQPNSPLHF. In nucleotides, the CDR3 is TGTGCCAGCAGTTTATGGGCGGGACAGCCAAATTCACCCCTCCACTTT.

This chain links TRBV7-2 with TRBJ2-7; 10 positions match TRBD1. CDR3 length: 16 residues. V shed 2 bases, J shed 4 bases, and the junction held 8 bases outside the gene matches. Germline V gene data show CDR1 as SGHTA and CDR2 as FQGNSA. The CDR3 protein is CASSLRGQGEGYEQYF. In nucleotides, the CDR3 is TGTGCCAGCAGCTTACGTGGACAGGGGGAGGGATACGAGCAGTACTTC.

V gene TRBV29-1 combines with J gene TRBJ1-1; D gene uncertain. Germline V gene lookup returns CDR1 SQVTM and CDR2 ANQGSEA. The CDR3 is 13 amino acids. V was trimmed by 8 bases and J by 4 bases, leaving 17 bases between them. CDR3 in DNA: TGCAGCTCCCTGAGGGCAATGGGCACTGAAGCTTTCTTT. Its protein is CSSLRAMGTEAFF.

V gene TRBV2 combines with J gene TRBJ1-6; D is ambiguous. This CDR3 has 18 amino acids. CDR1 is SNHLY and CDR2 is FYNNEI in the germline V gene. Trimming stripped 4 bases from V and 9 bases from J, with 25 bases between. CDR3: CASSVPPEGMPDGSPLHF. DNA for the CDR3: TGTGCCAGCAGTGTGCCCCCGGAGGGCATGCCTGATGGTTCACCCCTCCACTTT.

V gene TRBV5-8 combines with J gene TRBJ2-7; D possibly matches TRBD1 or TRBD2 (5 bases each). This CDR3 has 13 amino acids. V shed 4 bases and J shed 3 bases, with 11 bases lying between them. Germline-derived CDR1 and CDR2 are SGHTS and YDEGEE. The CDR3 is CASSPSGLYEQYF. Written as DNA, the CDR3 is TGTGCCAGCAGCCCGTCGGGGCTCTACGAGCAGTACTTC.

The table lists this clone with a few counts. The CDR3 nucleotides read TGCGCCAGCAGCTTGGGATTGAGAACTAATGAAAAACTGTTTTTT. Encoded protein: CASSLGLRTNEKLFF. The chain joins TRBV5-1 to TRBJ1-4; D is ambiguous. CDR1 and CDR2 (germline): SGHRS, YFSETQ. The V and J ends lost 0 bases and 1 base respectively, with 7 bases between them. CDR3 length: 15 residues.